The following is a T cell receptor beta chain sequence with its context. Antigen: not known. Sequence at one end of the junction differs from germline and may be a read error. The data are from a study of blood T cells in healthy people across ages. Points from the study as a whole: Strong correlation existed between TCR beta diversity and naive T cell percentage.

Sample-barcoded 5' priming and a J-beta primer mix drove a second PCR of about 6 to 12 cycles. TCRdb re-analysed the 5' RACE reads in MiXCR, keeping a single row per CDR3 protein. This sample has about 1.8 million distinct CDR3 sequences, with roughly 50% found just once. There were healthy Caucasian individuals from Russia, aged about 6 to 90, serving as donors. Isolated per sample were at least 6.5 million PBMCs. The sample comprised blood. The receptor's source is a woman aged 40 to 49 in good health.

CDR3 in amino acids: CASSFRRGRSEETRYF. The CDR3 region has the DNA TGCGCCAGCAGCTTCCGGAGGGGAAGGTCGGAAGAGACCCGGTACTTC. The rearrangement uses TRBV5-1 and TRBJ2-5; perhaps TRBD2 as D (6 bases). This CDR3 has 16 amino acids. CDR1 and CDR2 from the germline V gene are SGHRS and YFSETQ.